Listed here are 26 T cell receptor beta chains from one sample, sequenced in a study of shared clonotypes between healthy human individuals. Libraries were prepared by immunoSEQ multiplex PCR; TCRdb keeps only in-frame clonotypes and omits some of them. Found here are 2 million to 2.5 million clones, 85% to 95% of them singletons; the top ten hold roughly 0.34%. Sequenced input: naive CD4+ T cells from PBMCs. The subset here: CD45RA+ positively selected. These receptors all stem from a man aged 18 to 29 in good health. Some clones in this sample may be carry-over from other donors' samples.

The V and J genes are TRBV19 and TRBJ1-5; 7 bases match TRBD1. V dropped 5 bases and J dropped 5; count of bases not matched to a gene: 9. The V gene's germline CDR1 is LNHDA and CDR2 SQIVND (reference sequence). CDR3 length: 15 amino acids. CDR3: CASSLTGQTYQPQHF. CDR3 bases: TGTGCCAGTAGTTTGACAGGGCAAACGTATCAGCCCCAGCATTTT. Together with reference TRBV19 and TRBJ1-5, the CDR3 gives the full variable domain: DGGITQSPKYLFRKEGQNVTLSCEQNLNHDAMYWYRQDPGQGLRLIYYSQIVNDFQKGDIAEGYSVSREKKESFPLTVTSAQKNPTAFYLCASSLTGQTYQPQHFGDGTRLSIL.

The chain has TRBV30 and TRBJ2-1; 7 bases are shared with TRBD1. Germline loops: CDR1 GTSNPN, CDR2 SVGIG (reference sequence). CDR3 length: 15 residues. J lost 7 bases, V lost 0 bases, and 9 bases had no gene match. The CDR3 DNA is TGTGCCTGGAGTGTCGGAACAGGGGAGCGGAATGAGCAGTTCTTC. Its protein product is CAWSVGTGERNEQFF.

This rearrangement joins TRBV5-4 to TRBJ2-1; maybe TRBD1 (6 bases). Germline CDR1 and CDR2: SGHNT and YYREEE (reference sequence). V was pared by 2 bases and J by 2 bases, with 14 bases between. The CDR3 has 16 residues. The CDR3 sequence: CASSFGLGTTYNEQFF. Written as DNA, the CDR3 is TGTGCCAGCAGCTTCGGTCTCGGGACAACCTACAATGAGCAGTTCTTC.

The genes are TRBV6-6 and TRBJ1-4, with D possibly being TRBD1 (6 bases). The CDR3 loop spans 14 amino acids. Trimming removed 4 bases at V and 5 bases at J, with 11 bases between. In germline, CDR1 is MNHNY, CDR2 SVGAGI (reference sequence). The CDR3 loop reads CASSFRRGNEKLFF. Written as DNA, the CDR3 is TGTGCCAGCAGTTTTAGAAGGGGGAATGAAAAACTGTTTTTT.

This clone was detected only once. This chain uses TRBV11-3 with TRBJ2-3; D remains unclear. Germline assignment: CDR1 SGHNT and CDR2 YENEEA. The CDR3 totals 13 residues. Trimming shortened V by 1 base and J by 2 bases, and 4 bases separated the two germline ends. CDR3 sequence: CASSLAVTDTQYF. In nucleotides, the CDR3 is TGTGCCAGCAGCTTAGCAGTCACAGATACGCAGTATTTT.

This chain links TRBV18 with TRBJ2-3; TRBD1 agrees at 12 bases. V trimming: 0 bases; J trimming: 7 bases; junction bases outside the gene matches: 2. CDR1 is KGHSH, CDR2 LQKENI, per germline. The CDR3 has 15 residues. CDR3 sequence: CASSPPGQGANTQYF. The CDR3 DNA reads TGTGCCAGCTCACCACCGGGACAGGGGGCGAATACGCAGTATTTT. The full variable domain, completed using reference TRBV18 and TRBJ2-3, is NAGVMQNPRHLVRRRGQEARLRCSPMKGHSHVYWYRQLPEEGLKFMVYLQKENIIDESGMPKERFSAEFPKEGPSILRIQQVVRGDSAAYFCASSPPGQGANTQYFGPGTRLTVL.

This rearrangement joins TRBV15 to TRBJ2-1; D is possibly TRBD2 (6 bases). The CDR3 has 14 amino acids. Germline CDR1 and CDR2: LNHNV and YYDKDF (reference sequence). V shed 3 bases and J shed 13 bases, with 19 bases lying between them. CDR3 in amino acids: CATSSAVGRLNQFF. CDR3 bases: TGTGCCACCAGCAGTGCGGTAGGGAGGCTGAACCAGTTCTTC.

The chain is built from TRBV30 and TRBJ1-4; tentatively, D is TRBD1 (5 bases). V was shortened by 0 bases and J by 6 bases, with 17 bases between the two germline ends. CDR1 is GTSNPN and CDR2 is SVGIG in the germline V gene (reference sequence). This CDR3 has 16 residues. The CDR3 nucleotides read TGTGCCTGGAGTGTAACCGGAGGGGTTGGTGATGAAAAACTGTTTTTT. Protein product: CAWSVTGGVGDEKLFF. The full variable domain, in which reference TRBV30 and TRBJ1-4 provide the parts outside the CDR3, is SQTIHQWPATLVQPVGSPLSLECTVEGTSNPNLYWYRQAAGRGLQLLFYSVGIGQISSEVPQNLSASRPQDRQFILSSKKLLLSDSGFYLCAWSVTGGVGDEKLFFGSGTQLSVL.

The rearrangement uses TRBV11-3 and TRBJ1-2; 7 bases align to TRBD1. Germline V gene sequence: CDR1 SGHNT, CDR2 YENEEA. The ends lost 2 bases at V and 4 bases at J; junction bases unmatched: 1. The CDR3 has 13 residues. The CDR3 region is CASSLQGGYGYTF. CDR3 in DNA: TGTGCCAGCAGCTTACAGGGGGGCTATGGCTACACCTTC.

This chain links TRBV9 with TRBJ2-1; a weak D match, TRBD2 (6 bases). This CDR3 is 15 amino acids long. Trimming took off 0 bases at V and 4 bases at J, with 11 bases between the two ends. Germline V CDR1 and CDR2: SGDLS, YYNGEE. As DNA, the CDR3 is TGTGCCAGCAGCGTAGAGGAGGGCTTATACAATGAGCAGTTCTTC. Its translation: CASSVEEGLYNEQFF.

Remarks on this clone: The same CDR3 arises from other DNA sequences in this sample as well. The V and J genes are TRBV6-5 and TRBJ1-5; a possible D gene is TRBD1 (6 bases). The CDR3 covers 13 residues. Trimming stripped 2 bases from V and 4 bases from J, with 6 bases between. CDR1 and CDR2 from the germline V gene are MNHEY and SVGAGI. CDR3 region: CASSYDRNQPQHF. The DNA for the CDR3 is TGTGCCAGCAGTTACGACAGGAATCAGCCCCAGCATTTT.

Here the CDR3 reads CASSSRAGNTIYF. In DNA, the CDR3 is TGTGCCAGCAGTTCCCGGGCTGGAAACACCATATATTTT. The chain is built from TRBV6-5 and TRBJ1-3; D call uncertain. V was shortened by 4 bases and J by 2 bases, with 6 bases between the two germline ends. Germline-derived CDR1 and CDR2 are MNHEY and SVGAGI. The CDR3 has 13 residues.

This chain links TRBV29-1 with TRBJ2-5; 9 nucleotides align to TRBD2. CDR3 size: 14 residues. Germline assignment: CDR1 SQVTM and CDR2 ANQGSEA. The V gene end was trimmed by 6 bases and the J gene end by 3 bases; junction bases not matched to a gene: 8. The DNA of the CDR3 is TGCAGCGTCCCCGGTAGCGGGAGTAAAGAGACCCAGTACTTC. Its protein product is CSVPGSGSKETQYF.

V and J are TRBV28 and TRBJ2-1; TRBD2 aligns across 11 bases. Trimming at V came to 2 bases and at J to 0 bases, leaving 6 bases not matched to a gene. The CDR3 consists of 18 residues. CDR1 is MDHEN and CDR2 is SYDVKM in the germline V gene. The CDR3 DNA reads as TGTGCCAGCAGTTTACGGGGACTAGCGGTGAGCTCCTACAATGAGCAGTTCTTC. The encoded protein is CASSLRGLAVSSYNEQFF.

The J gene is TRBJ2-5, the V gene TRBV15; tentative D call: TRBD2 (7 bases). V was cut by 3 bases and J by 5 bases, with 19 bases left in between. The CDR3 has 16 residues. Germline-derived CDR1 and CDR2 are LNHNV and YYDKDF (reference sequence). The CDR3 region is CATSRDGRGTVETQYF. The CDR3 bases are TGTGCCACCAGCAGGGATGGGAGGGGGACTGTGGAGACCCAGTACTTC.

Points on this clone: The same CDR3 arises from other DNA sequences in this sample as well. The chain combines TRBV6-5 with TRBJ1-2; a possible D gene is TRBD1 (6 bases). Germline V gene lookup returns CDR1 MNHEY and CDR2 SVGAGI. Deletions cut 2 bases from V and 2 bases from J, with 6 bases between. CDR3 length equals 13 residues. The DNA of the CDR3 is TGTGCCAGCAGTTACCAGGGGAACTATGGCTACACCTTC. It specifies CASSYQGNYGYTF.

This chain joins TRBV7-9 and TRBJ2-4, with D maybe TRBD1 (5 bases). The germline V gene has CDR1 SEHNR and CDR2 FQNEAQ (reference sequence). V shed 7 bases and J shed 13 bases, with 17 bases lying between them. The CDR3 contains 12 residues. The CDR3 region has the DNA TGTGCCAGCACGCAGGGCATGGGGCTCCAGTACTTC. This codes for CASTQGMGLQYF.

The CDR3: CASSPWQETQYF. The CDR3 bases are TGTGCCAGCAGCCCGTGGCAAGAGACCCAGTACTTC. V is TRBV7-8 and J is TRBJ2-5; D remains ambiguous. The germline CDR1 and CDR2 sequences are SGHVS and FQNEAQ. The CDR3 has 12 amino acids. The V end lost 5 bases, the J end lost 2 bases, and 6 bases lay between the germline ends.

On this clone: This specimen includes other DNA sequences encoding the same CDR3. The V gene is TRBV19, the J gene TRBJ1-4; no definite D call. Between the trimmed V and J ends, which lost 3 bases and 0 bases, there was a span of 8 bases. The CDR3 loop spans 15 amino acids. Germline values: CDR1 LNHDA, CDR2 SQIVND (reference sequence). The CDR3 spells CASSIGGTTNEKLFF. Written as DNA, the CDR3 is TGTGCCAGTAGTATCGGTGGGACAACTAATGAAAAACTGTTTTTT.

The gene calls are TRBV4-1 and TRBJ1-6; a possible D gene is TRBD1 (5 bases). CDR1 and CDR2 from the germline V gene are MGHRA and YSYEKL. The CDR3 runs to 13 residues. V was pared by 6 bases and J by 8 bases, with 11 bases between. The DNA of the CDR3 is TGCGCCAGCAGTAAGGGACGGGATTCACCCCTCCACTTT. Translated, it gives CASSKGRDSPLHF.

The chain carries TRBV5-1 and TRBJ2-1, with 8 bases lining up with TRBD1. The CDR3 covers 15 residues. V gave up 4 bases and J gave up 2 bases; unmatched junction bases: 5. Germline CDR1 is SGHRS and CDR2 is YFSETQ. Here the CDR3 DNA reads TGCGCCAGCAGCGAGACAGGGGACCCCTACAATGAGCAGTTCTTC. The encoded protein is CASSETGDPYNEQFF.

This chain connects TRBV30 to TRBJ2-7; the match to TRBD2 covers 11 bases. The CDR3 runs to 13 residues. The germline V gene encodes CDR1 GTSNPN and CDR2 SVGIG (reference sequence). Germline trimming cut 3 bases from V and 9 bases from J; bases unmatched to any gene: 7. The CDR3 is CAWRATSGIGQYF. Written as DNA, the CDR3 is TGTGCCTGGAGGGCGACTAGCGGGATAGGGCAGTACTTC.

CDR3 loop: CSVEGGPGLYNEQFF. The CDR3 DNA reads TGCAGCGTTGAAGGGGGTCCGGGGCTGTACAATGAGCAGTTCTTC. J is TRBJ2-1 and V is TRBV29-1; D may correspond to TRBD1 or TRBD2 (5 bases each). Germline V gene lookup returns CDR1 SQVTM and CDR2 ANQGSEA. The CDR3 spans 15 residues. The V gene lost 1 base and the J gene lost 4 bases, with 14 bases spanning the gap.

This clone has only a few counts. The gene calls are TRBV28 and TRBJ1-2; 7 bases are a match to TRBD1. The CDR3 totals 17 residues. Germline V gives CDR1 MDHEN, CDR2 SYDVKM. The junction had 14 bases not matched to a gene; V was cut back by 6 bases and J by 1 base. This CDR3 is CASSLWVQGNINYGYTF. The CDR3 DNA reads TGTGCCAGCAGCCTCTGGGTACAGGGGAATATTAACTATGGCTACACCTTC.

The chain couples TRBV5-1 to TRBJ1-2, with D unclear. The CDR3 is 15 amino acids. Deletions cut 0 bases from V and 4 bases from J, with 13 bases between. CDR1 is SGHRS and CDR2 is YFSETQ in the germline V gene. DNA of the CDR3: TGCGCCAGCAGCTTGGACGGGCGTCCTTTCTATGGCTACACCTTC. This encodes CASSLDGRPFYGYTF.

This chain joins TRBV28 and TRBJ1-5, with D perhaps matching TRBD1 (5 bases). CDR3 size: 16 residues. CDR1 and CDR2 (germline): MDHEN, SYDVKM. Trimming took off 2 bases at V and 5 bases at J, with 16 bases between the two ends. The CDR3 is CASSLTRGAGHQPQHF. The DNA of the CDR3 is TGTGCCAGCAGTTTAACCCGGGGCGCGGGCCATCAGCCCCAGCATTTT.